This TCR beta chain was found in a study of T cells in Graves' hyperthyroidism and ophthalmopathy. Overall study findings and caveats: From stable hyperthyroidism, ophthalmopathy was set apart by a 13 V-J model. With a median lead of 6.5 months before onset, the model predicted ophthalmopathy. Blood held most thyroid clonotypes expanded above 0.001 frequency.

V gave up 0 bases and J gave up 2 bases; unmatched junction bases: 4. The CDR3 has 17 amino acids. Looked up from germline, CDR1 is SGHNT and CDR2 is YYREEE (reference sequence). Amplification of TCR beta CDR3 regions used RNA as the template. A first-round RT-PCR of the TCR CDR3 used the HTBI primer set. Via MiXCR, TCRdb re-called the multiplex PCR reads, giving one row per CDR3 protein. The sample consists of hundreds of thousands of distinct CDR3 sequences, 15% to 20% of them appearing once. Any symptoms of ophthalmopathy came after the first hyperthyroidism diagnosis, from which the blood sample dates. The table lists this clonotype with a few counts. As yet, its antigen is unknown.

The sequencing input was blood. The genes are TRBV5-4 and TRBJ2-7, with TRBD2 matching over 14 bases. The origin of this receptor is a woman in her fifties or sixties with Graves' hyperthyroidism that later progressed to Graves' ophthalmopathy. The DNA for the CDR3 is TGTGCCAGCAGCTTGGATGGACTAGCGGGGGGAACCTACGAGCAGTACTTC. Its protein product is CASSLDGLAGGTYEQYF.